These 31 T cell receptor beta chains were all obtained from the same sample, sequenced in a study of blood T cell repertoires in COVID-19. Method: immunoSEQ multiplex PCR; TCRdb's copy keeps in-frame clones and lacks some. The table lists 150,000 or so clones, roughly 90% of them singletons. Sequencing used peripheral blood. Receptor source: a man aged 25 to 40 with COVID-19, enrolled during active disease.

The chain uses TRBV29-1 and TRBJ1-3; D unresolved. Between the trimmed V and J ends, which lost 6 bases and 0 bases, there was a span of 6 bases. The CDR3 is 12 residues long. The germline V gene has CDR1 SQVTM and CDR2 ANQGSEA. This CDR3 reads CSVLSSGNTIYF. The CDR3 coding sequence is TGCAGCGTCCTGAGCTCTGGAAACACCATATATTTT.

The rearrangement joins TRBV9 to TRBJ2-3; TRBD2 matches 13 bases. Germline trimming cut 0 bases from V and 6 bases from J; bases unmatched to any gene: 7. From germline, CDR1 is SGDLS and CDR2 YYNGEE. The CDR3 consists of 17 residues. The CDR3 bases are TGTGCCAGCAGCGTAGCAGGACTAGCGGGAGCCCGTGATACGCAGTATTTT. Translating it yields CASSVAGLAGARDTQYF.

The gene calls are TRBV7-9 and TRBJ1-5; weak D call: TRBD1 (6 bases). V was trimmed by 2 bases and J by 5 bases, leaving 7 bases between them. CDR3 length: 13 residues. Germline V gene lookup returns CDR1 SEHNR and CDR2 FQNEAQ (reference sequence). In DNA, the CDR3 is TGTGCCAGCAGCTTATCAGGGGATCAGCCCCAGCATTTT. Translated, it gives CASSLSGDQPQHF.

J is TRBJ2-3 and V is TRBV2, with TRBD1 identical over 8 bases. V lost 7 bases, J lost 2 bases, and 5 bases stayed unmatched. The germline CDR1 and CDR2 sequences are SNHLY and FYNNEI. The CDR3 spans 14 residues. CDR3 protein: CASTRDRTTDTQYF. The CDR3 bases are TGTGCCAGCACGCGGGACAGGACCACAGATACGCAGTATTTT.

CDR3 nucleotides: TGTGCCAGCAGCAAAGCGTACGTTTCAGGGGGCCTTCAGGAAAAACTGTTTTTT. It codes for CASSKAYVSGGLQEKLFF. The chain uses TRBV5-6 and TRBJ1-4, with 8 positions matching TRBD1. Unmatched junction bases numbered 19, after V lost 4 bases and J lost 8 bases. CDR1 SGHDT and CDR2 YYEEEE come from the germline V gene. The CDR3 is 18 residues long.

This chain joins TRBV6-5 and TRBJ1-5; D call uncertain. The CDR3 is 13 residues long. Looked up from germline, CDR1 is MNHEY and CDR2 is SVGAGI. Trimming pared 0 bases from V and 6 bases from J, leaving 6 bases between. DNA for the CDR3: TGTGCCAGCAGTTACTCGGAGTTTCAGCCCCAGCATTTT. Its translation: CASSYSEFQPQHF.

V gene TRBV6-5 combines with J gene TRBJ2-7, with D maybe TRBD2 (5 bases). CDR1 and CDR2 from the germline V gene are MNHEY and SVGAGI. CDR3 length equals 12 residues. Deletions cut 3 bases from V and 6 bases from J, with 9 bases between. The CDR3 DNA sequence: TGTGCCAGCAGTTATGGAGAGGGCGAGCAGTACTTC. It specifies CASSYGEGEQYF.

The chain links TRBV4-3 to TRBJ1-3, with 11 bases lining up with TRBD1. CDR1 and CDR2 (germline): LGHNA, YSLEER. The junction had 4 bases not matched to a gene; V was cut back by 2 bases and J by 7 bases. This CDR3 contains 15 residues. CDR3 DNA: TGCGCCAGCAGCCAAACGGGACAGGGGGTCAACACCATATATTTT. Encoded protein: CASSQTGQGVNTIYF.

The J gene is TRBJ2-1, the V gene TRBV6-1; unclear D gene. The V end lost 1 base, the J end lost 6 bases, and 16 bases lay between the germline ends. Germline assignment: CDR1 MNHNS and CDR2 SASEGT. The CDR3 consists of 16 residues. Here the CDR3 reads CASSEGPGHTTNEQFF. The CDR3 nucleotides read TGTGCCAGCAGTGAAGGTCCGGGTCACACAACCAATGAGCAGTTCTTC.

The chain links TRBV12-3 or TRBV12-4 to TRBJ1-2; a possible D gene is TRBD1 (5 bases). Trimming took off 5 bases at V and 5 bases at J, with 9 bases between the two ends. The CDR3 totals 12 residues. In nucleotides, the CDR3 is TGTGCCAGCAGTGGGGGAGGTTATGGCTACACCTTC. This gives the protein CASSGGGYGYTF.

The rearrangement links TRBV7-2 to TRBJ2-7; 7 bases line up with TRBD2. V lost 0 bases and J lost 0; bases outside the gene matches: 2. Germline assignment: CDR1 SGHTA and CDR2 FQGNSA. CDR3 length equals 15 residues. This CDR3 is CASSLAAGLSYEQYF. The CDR3 DNA reads as TGTGCCAGCAGCTTAGCAGCGGGGCTCTCCTACGAGCAGTACTTC.

V is TRBV28 and J is TRBJ2-7, with 7 bases identical to TRBD1. V lost 6 bases, J lost 2 bases, and 4 bases stayed unmatched. The CDR3 spans 13 residues. Germline V gene sequence: CDR1 MDHEN, CDR2 SYDVKM. The CDR3 DNA sequence: TGTGCCAGCAGCAGAGGGACAGCCTACGAGCAGTACTTC. It translates to CASSRGTAYEQYF.

The CDR3 nucleotides are TGCGCCAGCAGTTTCGTTAGGAACACTGAAGCTTTCTTT. Protein: CASSFVRNTEAFF. This chain joins TRBV4-3 and TRBJ1-1; D remains unclear. V lost 6 bases and J 1 base, leaving 9 bases between the germline ends. The CDR3 has 13 amino acids. Germline V CDR1 and CDR2: LGHNA, YSLEER.

This clone showed up just once. The rearrangement uses TRBV27 and TRBJ1-1; D call uncertain. V lost 5 bases and J 1 base, leaving 8 bases between the germline ends. Germline-derived CDR1 and CDR2 are MNHEY and SMNVEV (reference sequence). The CDR3 runs to 13 residues. The CDR3 DNA sequence: TGTGCCAGCAGTACTACAAGGAACACTGAAGCTTTCTTT. This gives the protein CASSTTRNTEAFF.

The chain carries TRBV18 and TRBJ2-7; D unclear. Between the trimmed V and J ends, which lost 2 bases and 2 bases, there was a span of 16 bases. The germline V gene has CDR1 KGHSH and CDR2 LQKENI. CDR3 length: 16 amino acids. CDR3 bases: TGTGCCAGCTCACCATTAGGTACAGTACCAGCCTACGAGCAGTACTTC. This gives the protein CASSPLGTVPAYEQYF.

The rearrangement uses TRBV24-1 and TRBJ2-5; the D is unclear. This CDR3 comprises 13 residues. Per the germline V gene, CDR1 is KGHDR and CDR2 is SFDVKD. Trimming removed 2 bases from V and 1 base from J, with 4 bases in between. The CDR3 DNA reads TGTGCCACCAGTGATTCTCCCCAAGAGACCCAGTACTTC. This gives the protein CATSDSPQETQYF.

In this sample, this clone turned up once. The V call is TRBV18, the J call TRBJ1-1; no clear D gene. The germline V gene encodes CDR1 KGHSH and CDR2 LQKENI. The CDR3 is 14 residues long. The ends were cut back, 2 bases at V and 0 bases at J, with 7 bases in the middle. The CDR3 sequence: CASSPTRMNTEAFF. CDR3 DNA sequence: TGTGCCAGCTCACCAACTCGTATGAACACTGAAGCTTTCTTT.

The gene calls are TRBV27 and TRBJ2-7; 16 bases are shared with TRBD2. Germline V gives CDR1 MNHEY, CDR2 SMNVEV (reference sequence). After removal of 5 bases from V and 4 bases from J, the junction contained 5 bases not matched to a gene. This CDR3 is built from 16 residues. The CDR3 DNA is TGTGCCAGCAGTCCGGGACTAGCGGGAGGGATGTACGAGCAGTACTTC. Amino acids: CASSPGLAGGMYEQYF.

The chain combines TRBV5-4 with TRBJ2-1; 7 nucleotides match TRBD2. The CDR3 has 16 amino acids. Trimming took 9 bases from V and 0 from J; bases not matched to a gene: 12. Germline loops: CDR1 SGHNT, CDR2 YYREEE (reference sequence). DNA for the CDR3: TGTGCCACCTTACAGACCGGCGGGGGCTCCTACAATGAGCAGTTCTTC. Encoded protein: CATLQTGGGSYNEQFF.

The chain joins TRBV27 to TRBJ1-2; 10 positions match TRBD1. The germline V gene has CDR1 MNHEY and CDR2 SMNVEV (reference sequence). CDR3 size: 15 residues. The V and J ends lost 5 bases and 0 bases, in that order; junction bases with no gene match: 3. The CDR3 loop reads CASSQGTGANYGYTF. The CDR3 nucleotides read TGTGCCAGCAGTCAAGGGACAGGGGCTAACTATGGCTACACCTTC.

The chain couples TRBV27 to TRBJ2-5; TRBD1 aligns across 9 bases. Trimming removed 2 bases from V and 1 base from J; junction bases left unmatched: 2. The germline V gene has CDR1 MNHEY and CDR2 SMNVEV (reference sequence). This CDR3 is built from 15 residues. The CDR3 sequence is CASSLVTGGQETQYF. CDR3 coding DNA: TGTGCCAGCAGTTTAGTGACAGGGGGCCAAGAGACCCAGTACTTC.

This sequence joins TRBV11-2 and TRBJ2-7; TRBD2 aligns across 8 bases. CDR1 and CDR2 from the germline V gene are SGHAT and FQNNGV. V lost 4 bases, J lost 4 bases, and 9 bases stayed unmatched. The CDR3 runs to 15 residues. CDR3 loop: CASSSGAGEIYEQYF. The CDR3 nucleotides are TGTGCCAGCAGCTCAGGAGCGGGGGAAATTTACGAGCAGTACTTC.

The chain couples TRBV3-1 (or the pseudogene TRBV3-2) to TRBJ1-6; the D is unclear. The CDR3 covers 14 residues. The germline CDR1 and CDR2 sequences are LGHDT and YNNKEL (reference sequence). Between the trimmed V and J ends, which lost 0 bases and 12 bases, there was a span of 12 bases. In DNA form, the CDR3 reads TGTGCCAGCAGCCAAGAGCACAGTCCCCAACCCCTCCACTTT. Its translation: CASSQEHSPQPLHF.

The CDR3 nucleotides read TGCGCCAGCAGCACCGGGACAGGACGGGCCAACACTGAAGCTTTCTTT. It encodes CASSTGTGRANTEAFF. This chain links TRBV5-1 with TRBJ1-1; TRBD1 matches at 8 bases. Unmatched junction bases numbered 10, after V lost 4 bases and J lost 2 bases. CDR3 length: 16 amino acids. CDR1 SGHRS and CDR2 YFSETQ come from the germline V gene.

The rearrangement joins TRBV9 to TRBJ1-2; D is unresolved. Germline CDR1 and CDR2: SGDLS and YYNGEE. Trimming pared 0 bases from V and 9 bases from J, leaving 9 bases between. The CDR3 totals 12 residues. This chain's CDR3 is CASSVVSGSYTF. CDR3 sequence (DNA): TGTGCCAGCAGCGTAGTCAGCGGGAGCTACACCTTC.

The chain couples TRBV9 to TRBJ2-6; 9 bases map to TRBD1. CDR1 and CDR2 from the germline V gene are SGDLS and YYNGEE. The CDR3 spans 15 residues. V lost 4 bases and J lost 7; bases outside the gene matches: 6. DNA for the CDR3: TGTGCCAGCAGCCCCCGACAGGGGGGTGCCAACGTCCTGACTTTC. Protein sequence: CASSPRQGGANVLTF.

V and J are TRBV29-1 and TRBJ2-3; 9 bases line up with TRBD2. Germline CDR1 and CDR2: SQVTM and ANQGSEA. This CDR3 is 16 amino acids long. The V and J ends lost 3 bases and 1 base, in that order; junction bases with no gene match: 8. In DNA form, the CDR3 reads TGCAGCGTTGACGGTTATGTAGCGGGGGGCACAGATACGCAGTATTTT. This codes for CSVDGYVAGGTDTQYF.

This sequence joins TRBV28 and TRBJ1-1; no clear D. CDR1 and CDR2 (germline): MDHEN, SYDVKM. The V and J ends lost 10 bases and 10 bases respectively, with 25 bases between them. The CDR3 contains 14 residues. The CDR3 sequence is CATLRREGGSVAFF. In nucleotides, the CDR3 is TGTGCCACCCTACGACGGGAGGGAGGTTCCGTAGCTTTCTTT.

The chain is built from TRBV4-3 and TRBJ1-1, with TRBD1 matching 8 bases. This CDR3 has 18 amino acids. The ends lost 0 bases at V and 4 bases at J; junction bases unmatched: 13. Germline assignment: CDR1 LGHNA and CDR2 YSLEER. CDR3 DNA: TGCGCCAGCAGCCAAGAACGAGGACAGGGAGAATGGAGCACTGAAGCTTTCTTT. It yields the protein CASSQERGQGEWSTEAFF.

This rearrangement joins TRBV9 to TRBJ1-2, with D unclear. This CDR3 is 15 amino acids long. The V and J ends lost 0 bases and 7 bases respectively, with 16 bases between them. Germline V lookup: CDR1 SGDLS, CDR2 YYNGEE. CDR3 sequence (DNA): TGTGCCAGCAGCGTAGACTTGGTTGAGCGGGGTGGCTACACCTTC. Its protein product is CASSVDLVERGGYTF.

This chain uses TRBV3-1 (or the pseudogene TRBV3-2) with TRBJ2-7; D gene uncertain. CDR1 and CDR2 (germline): LGHDT, YNNKEL (reference sequence). Deletions cut 5 bases from V and 2 bases from J, with 16 bases between. CDR3 length: 15 residues. CDR3: CASSKRRRGAYEQYF. Here the CDR3 DNA reads TGTGCCAGCAGCAAACGACGGCGAGGAGCCTACGAGCAGTACTTC.